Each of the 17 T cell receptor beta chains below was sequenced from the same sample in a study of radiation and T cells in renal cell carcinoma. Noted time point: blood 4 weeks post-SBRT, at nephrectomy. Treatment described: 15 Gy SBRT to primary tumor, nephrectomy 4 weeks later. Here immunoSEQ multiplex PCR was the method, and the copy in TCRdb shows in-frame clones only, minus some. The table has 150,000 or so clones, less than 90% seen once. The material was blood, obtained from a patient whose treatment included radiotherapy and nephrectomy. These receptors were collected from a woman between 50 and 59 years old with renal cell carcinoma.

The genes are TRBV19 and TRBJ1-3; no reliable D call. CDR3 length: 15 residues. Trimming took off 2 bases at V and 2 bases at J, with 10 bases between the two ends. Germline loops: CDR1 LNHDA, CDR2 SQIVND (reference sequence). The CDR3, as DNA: TGTGCCAGTAGTATAAAGGGAGAGACTGGAAACACCATATATTTT. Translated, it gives CASSIKGETGNTIYF.

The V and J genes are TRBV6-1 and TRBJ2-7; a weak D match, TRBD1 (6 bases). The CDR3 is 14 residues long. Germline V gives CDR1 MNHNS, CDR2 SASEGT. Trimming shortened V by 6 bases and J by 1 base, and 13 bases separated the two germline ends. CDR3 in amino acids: CASSPRTESYEQYF. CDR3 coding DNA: TGTGCCAGCAGCCCTAGGACAGAATCCTACGAGCAGTACTTC.

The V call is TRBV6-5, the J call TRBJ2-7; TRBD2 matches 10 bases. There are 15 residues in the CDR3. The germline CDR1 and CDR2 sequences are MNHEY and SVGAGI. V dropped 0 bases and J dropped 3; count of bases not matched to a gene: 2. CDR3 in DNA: TGTGCCAGCAGTTACTCCAGGACTAGCGGCTACGAGCAGTACTTC. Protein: CASSYSRTSGYEQYF.

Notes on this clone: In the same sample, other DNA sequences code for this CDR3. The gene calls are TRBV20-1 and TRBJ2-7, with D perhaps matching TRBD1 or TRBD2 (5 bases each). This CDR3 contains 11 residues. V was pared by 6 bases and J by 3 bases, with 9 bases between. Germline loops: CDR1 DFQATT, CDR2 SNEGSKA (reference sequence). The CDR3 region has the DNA TGCAGTGCCCGGGACGGCTACGAGCAGTACTTC. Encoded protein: CSARDGYEQYF.

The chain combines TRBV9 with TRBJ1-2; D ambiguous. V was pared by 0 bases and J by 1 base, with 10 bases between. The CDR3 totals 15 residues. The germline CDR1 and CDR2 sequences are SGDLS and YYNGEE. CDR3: CASSVGQASNYGYTF. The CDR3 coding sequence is TGTGCCAGCAGCGTAGGGCAGGCCAGTAACTATGGCTACACCTTC.

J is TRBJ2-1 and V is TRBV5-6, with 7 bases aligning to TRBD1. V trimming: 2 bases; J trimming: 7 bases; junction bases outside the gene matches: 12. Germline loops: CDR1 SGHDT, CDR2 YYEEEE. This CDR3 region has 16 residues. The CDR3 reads CASSFRRTGGSNEQFF. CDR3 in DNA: TGTGCCAGCAGCTTTCGGCGGACAGGCGGTTCAAATGAGCAGTTCTTC.

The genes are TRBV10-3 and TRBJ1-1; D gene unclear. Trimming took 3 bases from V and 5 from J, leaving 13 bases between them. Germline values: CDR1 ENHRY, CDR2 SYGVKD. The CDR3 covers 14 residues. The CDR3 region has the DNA TGTGCCATCAGTGATTTAGGGAGTGAGACTGAAGCTTTCTTT. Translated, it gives CAISDLGSETEAFF.

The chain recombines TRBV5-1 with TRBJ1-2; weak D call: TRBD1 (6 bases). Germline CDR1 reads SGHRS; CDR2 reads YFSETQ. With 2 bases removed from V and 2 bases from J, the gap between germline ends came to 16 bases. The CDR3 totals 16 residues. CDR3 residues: CASSFRTAGTNYGYTF. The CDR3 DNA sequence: TGCGCCAGCAGCTTTCGAACCGCCGGGACAAACTATGGCTACACCTTC.

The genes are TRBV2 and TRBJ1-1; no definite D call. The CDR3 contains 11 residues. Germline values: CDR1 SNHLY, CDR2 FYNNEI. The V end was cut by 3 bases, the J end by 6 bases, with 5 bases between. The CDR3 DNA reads TGTGCCAGCAGTGATGCAGCTGAAGCTTTCTTT. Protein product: CASSDAAEAFF.

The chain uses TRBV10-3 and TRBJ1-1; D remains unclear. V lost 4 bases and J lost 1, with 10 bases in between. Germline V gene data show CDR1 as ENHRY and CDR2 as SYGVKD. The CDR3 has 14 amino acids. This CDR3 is CAISGRASNTEAFF. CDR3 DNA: TGTGCCATCAGTGGTCGGGCCTCGAACACTGAAGCTTTCTTT.

The CDR3 here is CASKLRGVGTEAFF. The CDR3 DNA follows: TGTGCCAGCAAACTACGCGGGGTTGGCACTGAAGCTTTCTTT. This chain links TRBV6-5 with TRBJ1-1; unclear D gene. Germline V CDR1 and CDR2: MNHEY, SVGAGI. The length of the CDR3 is 14 residues. V lost 7 bases to trimming and J lost 4 bases, with 16 bases between them.

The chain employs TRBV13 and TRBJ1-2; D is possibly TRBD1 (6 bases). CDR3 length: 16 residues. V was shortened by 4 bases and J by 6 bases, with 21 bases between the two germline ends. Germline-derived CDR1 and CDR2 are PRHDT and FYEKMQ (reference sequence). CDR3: CASSWSYRVLRDGYTF. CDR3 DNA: TGTGCCAGCAGCTGGAGCTACAGGGTACTTCGCGATGGCTACACCTTC.

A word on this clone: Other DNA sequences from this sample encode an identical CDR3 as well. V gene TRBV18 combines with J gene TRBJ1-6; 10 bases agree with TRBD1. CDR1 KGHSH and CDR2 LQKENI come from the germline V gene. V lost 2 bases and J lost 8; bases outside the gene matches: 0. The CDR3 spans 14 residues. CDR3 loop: CASSPGTGDSPLHF. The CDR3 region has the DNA TGTGCCAGCTCACCAGGGACAGGGGATTCACCCCTCCACTTT.

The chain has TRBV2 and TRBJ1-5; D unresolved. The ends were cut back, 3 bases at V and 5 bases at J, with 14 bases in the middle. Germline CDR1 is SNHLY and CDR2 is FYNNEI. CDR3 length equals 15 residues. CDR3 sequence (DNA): TGTGCCAGCAGTGAGGGAACGGGTATGTATCAGCCCCAGCATTTT. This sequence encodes CASSEGTGMYQPQHF. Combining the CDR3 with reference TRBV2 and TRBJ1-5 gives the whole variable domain EPEVTQTPSHQVTQMGQEVILRCVPISNHLYFYWYRQILGQKVEFLVSFYNNEISEKSEIFDDQFSVERPDGSNFTLKIRSTKLEDSAMYFCASSEGTGMYQPQHFGDGTRLSIL.

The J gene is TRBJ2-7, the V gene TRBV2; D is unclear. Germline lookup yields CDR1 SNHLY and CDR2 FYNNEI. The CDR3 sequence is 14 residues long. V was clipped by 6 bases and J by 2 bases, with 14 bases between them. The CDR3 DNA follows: TGTGCCAGCAGCGAAAGCCGTATCGCCTACGAGCAGTACTTC. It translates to CASSESRIAYEQYF.

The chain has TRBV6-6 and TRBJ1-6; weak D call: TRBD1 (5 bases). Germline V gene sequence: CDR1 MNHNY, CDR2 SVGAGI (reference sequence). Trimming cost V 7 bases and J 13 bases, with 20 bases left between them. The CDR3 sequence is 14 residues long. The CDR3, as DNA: TGTGCCAGCATGACGGGGGGTACCCTTGGGCCCCTCCACTTT. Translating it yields CASMTGGTLGPLHF.

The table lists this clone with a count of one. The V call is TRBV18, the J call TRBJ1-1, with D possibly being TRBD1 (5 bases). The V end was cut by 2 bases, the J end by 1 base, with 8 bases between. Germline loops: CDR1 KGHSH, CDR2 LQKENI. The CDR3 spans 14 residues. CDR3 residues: CASSPSTANTEAFF. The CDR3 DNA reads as TGTGCCAGCTCACCATCGACAGCGAACACTGAAGCTTTCTTT.